Below are 26 T cell receptor beta chains sequenced from a single sample in a study of regulatory T cells in long-lasting Graves disease. Library construction for TCR beta used iRepertoire HTBI primers and Arm-PCR of CDR3 regions. TCRdb recomputed calls from the multiplex PCR reads with MiXCR, one row per CDR3 protein. The table lists roughly 360,000 distinct CDR3 sequences, approximately 23% of them singletons. Time point of the sample: persistent/refractory GD, antithyroid drugs over 5 years with positive TRAb. The TCR library used RNA extracted from PBMCs. This specimen was peripheral blood mononuclear cells (PBMCs), taken when the disease was refractory, from a patient treated with antithyroid drugs. The receptor set was obtained from a woman aged 40-49 years with Graves disease.

The rearrangement links TRBV19 to TRBJ1-5, with a tentative D call TRBD1 (5 bases). The V end was cut by 4 bases, the J end by 0 bases, with 13 bases between. Per germline, CDR1 LNHDA and CDR2 SQIVND (reference sequence). The CDR3 is 16 residues long. The CDR3 region has the DNA TGTGCCAGTAGTACCCTGGGACTGAGTAGCAATCAGCCCCAGCATTTT. It encodes CASSTLGLSSNQPQHF.

The chain combines TRBV19 with TRBJ1-3; D uncertain. Germline lookup yields CDR1 LNHDA and CDR2 SQIVND (reference sequence). The CDR3 sequence is 14 residues long. V lost 3 bases and J 0 bases, leaving 6 bases between the germline ends. CDR3 sequence (DNA): TGTGCCAGTAGTATGTGGGGCTCTGGAAACACCATATATTTT. Its protein is CASSMWGSGNTIYF.

This clonotype has ten or more counts. The rearrangement links TRBV27 to TRBJ1-2; TRBD1 matches 7 bases. Trimming took 2 bases from V and 7 from J; bases not matched to a gene: 4. Germline assignment: CDR1 MNHEY and CDR2 SMNVEV (reference sequence). This CDR3 has 13 amino acids. CDR3 in DNA: TGTGCCAGCAGTTTAACGACAGGGATTGGCTACACCTTC. Protein: CASSLTTGIGYTF.

This clonotype was detected only a few times. This chain connects TRBV29-1 to TRBJ1-5; D gene uncertain. CDR1 is SQVTM and CDR2 is ANQGSEA in the germline V gene. V lost 4 bases and J lost 2, with 12 bases in between. The CDR3 loop spans 14 amino acids. CDR3 residues: CSVANEAGNQPQHF. The CDR3 DNA reads TGCAGCGTTGCAAACGAAGCGGGCAATCAGCCCCAGCATTTT.

This clonotype was seen a few times. This rearrangement joins TRBV20-1 to TRBJ1-5; D remains unclear. CDR3 size: 15 residues. Trimming left V 0 bases short and J 4 bases short, with 13 bases between. The germline V gene has CDR1 DFQATT and CDR2 SNEGSKA (reference sequence). CDR3 DNA: TGCAGTGCTAGAGATTTTAGGCAGGATAATCAGCCCCAGCATTTT. Protein: CSARDFRQDNQPQHF.

This clonotype has a count of ten or more. J is TRBJ1-4 and V is TRBV28; possible D gene TRBD1, 5 bases. V dropped 6 bases and J dropped 5 bases, with 16 bases sitting between them. Germline V CDR1 and CDR2: MDHEN, SYDVKM. The CDR3 is 15 amino acids. DNA of the CDR3: TGTGCCAGCAGGTCAGGGACGGCGGAAAATGAAAAACTGTTTTTT. Its translation is CASRSGTAENEKLFF.

This clonotype was counted only a few times. The chain employs TRBV7-9 and TRBJ1-5; no firm D call. In germline, CDR1 is SEHNR, CDR2 FQNEAQ (reference sequence). Deletions cut 5 bases from V and 1 base from J, with 9 bases between. The CDR3 contains 14 residues. The DNA for the CDR3 is TGTGCCAGCAGCCAAATCATGAGCAATCAGCCCCAGCATTTT. It translates to CASSQIMSNQPQHF.

The J gene is TRBJ2-2, the V gene TRBV3-1; D is ambiguous. The CDR3 runs to 16 residues. CDR1 is LGHDT, CDR2 YNNKEL, per germline (reference sequence). The V and J ends lost 1 base and 4 bases respectively, with 13 bases between them. The CDR3 DNA reads as TGTGCCAGCAGCCAAGCTGTACTTATGACCACCGGGGAGCTGTTTTTT. It is translated as CASSQAVLMTTGELFF.

The chain has TRBV7-9 and TRBJ2-5; TRBD1 matches 7 bases. V was clipped by 3 bases and J by 6 bases; unmatched bases: 13. Germline values: CDR1 SEHNR, CDR2 FQNEAQ (reference sequence). The CDR3 has 16 residues. In DNA form, the CDR3 reads TGTGCCAGCAGCTTCCCTAAGGGACAGAGCACAAAGACCCAGTACTTC. Translated, it gives CASSFPKGQSTKTQYF.

This clonotype has at least ten counts. The chain employs TRBV27 and TRBJ2-7, with 9 bases aligning to TRBD1. Germline-derived CDR1 and CDR2 are MNHEY and SMNVEV (reference sequence). There are 12 residues in the CDR3. The J segment lost 6 bases and the V segment lost 4 bases, leaving 1 base of the junction unmatched. CDR3 loop: CASSYRGLEQYF. In DNA, the CDR3 is TGTGCCAGCAGTTACAGGGGGCTCGAGCAGTACTTC.

The chain uses TRBV24-1 and TRBJ2-3; D is unclear. The germline V and J ends were trimmed by 6 bases and 4 bases, with 13 bases remaining between them. The CDR3 length is 14 residues. Germline values: CDR1 KGHDR, CDR2 SFDVKD. Here the CDR3 reads CATSLAESPDTQYF. CDR3 bases: TGTGCCACCAGTCTGGCAGAGTCGCCAGATACGCAGTATTTT.

This clonotype was recorded at least ten times. This chain connects TRBV12-3 or TRBV12-4 to TRBJ2-5; possible D gene TRBD2, 5 bases. This CDR3 has 13 residues. Trimming cost V 6 bases and J 4 bases, with 12 bases left between them. The CDR3, as DNA: TGTGCCAGCAGCCCCCTTGGGAGAGAGACCCAGTACTTC. This gives the protein CASSPLGRETQYF.

The chain is built from TRBV5-1 and TRBJ2-2; 9 nucleotides agree with TRBD2. The germline V gene has CDR1 SGHRS and CDR2 YFSETQ. J was trimmed by 4 bases and V by 4 bases; bases with no gene match: 14. This CDR3 comprises 18 residues. The CDR3 sequence: CASSPTTSGWTLTGELFF. DNA for the CDR3: TGCGCCAGCAGCCCTACAACTAGCGGGTGGACCCTCACCGGGGAGCTGTTTTTT.

This chain connects TRBV12-3 or TRBV12-4 to TRBJ2-1; 7 positions match TRBD1. V lost 6 bases, J lost 7 bases, and 12 bases stayed unmatched. The CDR3 length is 15 residues. This CDR3 is CASRPSGQPSNEQFF. The CDR3 DNA sequence: TGTGCCAGCAGACCCTCGGGACAGCCAAGTAATGAGCAGTTCTTC.

The chain has TRBV19 and TRBJ1-1; the D gene is possibly TRBD1 (5 bases). Germline V gene data show CDR1 as LNHDA and CDR2 as SQIVND (reference sequence). V lost 8 bases and J 0 bases, leaving 19 bases between the germline ends. CDR3 length equals 16 residues. The CDR3 region has the DNA TGTGCCAGTCATAACGGGGGAGTCCGTATGAACACTGAAGCTTTCTTT. Its protein is CASHNGGVRMNTEAFF.

This clonotype was observed many times. This rearrangement joins TRBV29-1 to TRBJ1-2; no reliable D call. The CDR3 consists of 13 residues. The germline gives CDR1 SQVTM, CDR2 ANQGSEA. Trimming shortened V by 4 bases and J by 8 bases, and 17 bases separated the two germline ends. The CDR3 nucleotides read TGCAGCGTTGCTGACGTGAGAGCGGACGGCTACACCTTC. Its translation: CSVADVRADGYTF.

This clonotype was observed many times. V and J are TRBV28 and TRBJ1-5; D not certain. This CDR3 has 12 amino acids. Trimming removed 5 bases at V and 7 bases at J, with 9 bases between. Germline lookup yields CDR1 MDHEN and CDR2 SYDVKM. Written as DNA, the CDR3 is TGTGCCAGCAGTCAAGAGAGGCAGCCCCAGCATTTT. Translating it yields CASSQERQPQHF.

This clonotype was counted between two and nine times. V and J are TRBV5-6 and TRBJ2-5, with TRBD2 identical over 12 bases. The trim removed 2 bases at V and 5 bases at J, leaving 7 bases unmatched. Germline loops: CDR1 SGHDT, CDR2 YYEEEE. The length of the CDR3 is 16 residues. The chain's CDR3 is CASSFPSGRASETQYF. Written as DNA, the CDR3 is TGTGCCAGCAGCTTCCCTAGCGGGAGGGCCTCCGAGACCCAGTACTTC.

J is TRBJ1-5 and V is TRBV30, with a tentative D call TRBD1 (5 bases). The CDR3 spans 16 residues. Germline V gene data show CDR1 as GTSNPN and CDR2 as SVGIG (reference sequence). Trimming stripped 0 bases from V and 2 bases from J, with 14 bases between. CDR3 nucleotide sequence: TGTGCCTGGAGTGTAAGAGGGGCAGGTCGCAATCAGCCCCAGCATTTT. This gives the protein CAWSVRGAGRNQPQHF.

CDR3 bases: TGCGCCAGCAGCGGAGGGGGCGGCGGAACCAAAAACATTCAGTACTTC. Amino acids: CASSGGGGGTKNIQYF. The chain employs TRBV5-1 and TRBJ2-4, with D possibly TRBD1 on 7 matching bases. The length of the CDR3 is 16 residues. V was pared by 4 bases and J by 2 bases, with 16 bases between. CDR1 and CDR2 from the germline V gene are SGHRS and YFSETQ.

This clonotype came up a few times. This chain connects TRBV27 to TRBJ1-6; no definite D call. There are 16 residues in the CDR3. The V gene's germline CDR1 is MNHEY and CDR2 SMNVEV (reference sequence). The ends were cut back, 3 bases at V and 1 base at J, with 10 bases in the middle. The CDR3 DNA is TGTGCCAGCAGTTTCCTGTTCGGGTCCTATAATTCACCCCTCCACTTT. It encodes CASSFLFGSYNSPLHF.

The CDR3 nucleotides read TGTGCCACAAACCCAGGGATCTCTGGAAACACCATATATTTT. Encoded protein: CATNPGISGNTIYF. The rearrangement joins TRBV15 to TRBJ1-3; tentative D call: TRBD1 (5 bases). Trimming left V 9 bases short and J 0 bases short, with 12 bases between. There are 14 residues in the CDR3. The germline V gene encodes CDR1 LNHNV and CDR2 YYDKDF (reference sequence).

This clonotype came up once. With a much larger clone just one base away, this may be a read error. Lacking the conserved final phenylalanine or tryptophan, this CDR3 likely reflects a read error. V gene TRBV18 combines with J gene TRBJ2-5; D uncertain. The V gene lost 0 bases and the J gene lost 5 bases, with 10 bases spanning the gap. The CDR3 has 14 amino acids. CDR1 KGHSH and CDR2 LQKENI come from the germline V gene. The CDR3 nucleotides are TGTGCCAGCTCACCACCCACGGCCCAGGAGACCCAGTACTCC. Amino acids: CASSPPTAQETQYS.

This chain links TRBV20-1 with TRBJ1-6; D gene ambiguous. The CDR3 spans 12 residues. CDR1 and CDR2 from the germline V gene are DFQATT and SNEGSKA (reference sequence). Trimming shortened V by 7 bases and J by 7 bases, and 11 bases separated the two germline ends. The CDR3 spells CSVRPGNSPLHF. CDR3 coding DNA: TGCAGTGTCCGACCGGGGAATTCACCCCTCCACTTT.

V gene TRBV7-9 combines with J gene TRBJ1-2; 10 bases are shared with TRBD1. CDR1 is SEHNR and CDR2 is FQNEAQ in the germline V gene (reference sequence). Trimming at V came to 5 bases and at J to 7 bases, leaving 10 bases not matched to a gene. This CDR3 region has 15 residues. The CDR3 region is CASSPKTGGAAGYTF. The CDR3 region has the DNA TGTGCCAGCAGCCCGAAGACAGGGGGCGCGGCTGGCTACACCTTC.

The sample holds many counts of this clonotype. The rearrangement joins TRBV2 to TRBJ2-5; either TRBD1 or TRBD2 may fit D (5 bases each). CDR3 length: 19 amino acids. V lost 7 bases and J 5 bases, leaving 32 bases between the germline ends. Germline lookup yields CDR1 SNHLY and CDR2 FYNNEI. The DNA of the CDR3 is TGTGCCAGCACCGCGAATTACGCAGACGACAGAAACGAGGGGGAGACCCAGTACTTC. Translation: CASTANYADDRNEGETQYF.